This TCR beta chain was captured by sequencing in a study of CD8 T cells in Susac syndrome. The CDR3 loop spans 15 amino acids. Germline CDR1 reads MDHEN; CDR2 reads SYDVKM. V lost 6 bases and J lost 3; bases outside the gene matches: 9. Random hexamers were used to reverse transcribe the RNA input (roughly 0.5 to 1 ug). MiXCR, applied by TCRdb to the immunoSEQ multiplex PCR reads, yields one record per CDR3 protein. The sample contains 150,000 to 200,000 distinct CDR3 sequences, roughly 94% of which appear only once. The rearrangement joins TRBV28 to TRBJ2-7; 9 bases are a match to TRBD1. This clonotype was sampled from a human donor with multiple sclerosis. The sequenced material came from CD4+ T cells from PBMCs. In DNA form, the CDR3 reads TGTGCCAGCAGAATGGACAGGGGAAGCAGCTACGAGCAGTACTTC. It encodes CASRMDRGSSYEQYF. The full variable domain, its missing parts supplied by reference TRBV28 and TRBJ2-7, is DVKVTQSSRYLVKRTGEKVFLECVQDMDHENMFWYRQDPGLGLRLIYFSYDVKMKEKGDIPEGYSVSREKKERFSLILESASTNQTSMYLCASRMDRGSSYEQYFGPGTRLTVT.